The present entry profiles one T cell receptor (beta chain) with its context. This clonotype has ten or more counts. It has no known antigen specificity. Base qualities are not recorded, but no much larger clone differs from it by a single base. The data are from a study of neurological immune-mediated disorders (dated by TCRdb to between 2018 and 2020). Study-level background: Among the roughly 35 multiple sclerosis patients, roughly 31 had relapsing-remitting MS and 3 had secondary progressive MS. Peripheral blood TCR-beta repertoires from HTLV-I-associated myelopathy (HAM/TSP) patients, multiple sclerosis patients and healthy controls were compared by UMI-based sequencing. Longitudinal samples, technical triplicates and paired sorted CD4+ and CD8+ T-cell subsets, alongside PBMC samples, were included among the approximately 110 TCR-beta libraries. The cohort was made up of 60 to 75 subjects, consisting of 14 HAM/TSP patients, around 35 multiple sclerosis patients and around 20 healthy controls. What the authors observed across the whole study: The MS cluster showed no association with clinical or MRI features, and the authors stated that larger cohorts are needed. In a phylogenetic analysis, the repertoires of 18 out of 34 MS patients fell into a single cluster of related CDR3 sequences, pointing to a possible signature at the repertoire level. Expanded clones from different subjects shared no identical CDR3 amino acid sequences, which suggests that TCR-beta repertoires were private in all groups. TCR clonal expansion was highest in HAM/TSP patients and lowest in MS patients, with MS patients falling below even healthy controls.

For unsorted PBMC libraries, 2 million PBMCs were used after storage in RNAlater at -80 degrees C until RNA extraction. Multiple sclerosis patients were enrolled in a US clinical protocol evaluating disease progression by magnetic resonance imaging. Peripheral blood was subjected to Ficoll-Hypaque density gradient centrifugation to isolate PBMCs, which were then cryopreserved in liquid nitrogen. Germline trimming amounts to 4 bases on V and 1 base on J, with 5 as the count of junction bases outside the gene matches. The CDR3 goes from the cysteine to the phenylalanine over 15 residues. This entry keeps only the CDR3 DNA: 45 bases, framed from base 1. From a lookup of the germline V gene (reference sequence), CDR1 and CDR2 are SEHNR and FQNEAQ. cDNA was synthesized by template-switch 5'RACE using a primer with a 10-nucleotide random unique molecular identifier that tagged each TCR transcript. Each sequencing run produced over 160 million TCR-beta sequences covering 15-18 subjects. Total RNA was extracted with the RNeasy kit. The KAPA Real-time Library Amplification kit was used to amplify TCR-beta VDJ regions with primers for the TCR constant region and the 5'RACE anchor. A first PCR added sample indexes and Illumina adaptors, after which a second PCR increased the library yield. The roughly 650 bp TCR product was size-selected on a 2% E-gel SizeSelection system after Ampure bead purification. Before pooling, library quality was assessed on a Bioanalyzer, concentration was determined with Qubit, and library quantification was performed with the Kapa Library Quantification kit. An Illumina HiSeq 2500 sequenced the libraries paired-end 2 x 150 bp. To increase sequence diversity, roughly 24-32% phiX was spiked into each library pool. Per the original workflow: Quality-filtered reads were processed with the UMI-based MiGEC pipeline, which removed over 80% of raw TCR sequences during error correction. VDJ genes were aligned to IMGT germline references, and each clonotype was defined by a unique CDR3 amino acid sequence together with V-J genes. Clonal expansion, Shannon diversity, and CDR3 relatedness (CalcPairwiseDistances, ClusterSamples) were evaluated with VDJtools, and phylogenetic trees were built with CLCbio workbench. Using coefficient-of-variation modelling across technical triplicates, the study counted a clone as expanded if it had at least 8 unique UMIs. TCRdb applied fastp at Q25 and MiXCR to the public reads, then kept only in-frame beta chains. CDR3 protein sequences are deduplicated, and each keeps its most common genes and DNA. TCRdb, rather than the study authors, made the V and J calls. Here the sample has 50,000 or so distinct CDR3 sequences; approximately 3.8% occur a single time. Of the sample, approximately 1.6% falls within the top ten clones.

The V and J genes are TRBV7-9 and TRBJ2-7; 9 nucleotides in the junction match TRBD1. Sequences were obtained from PBMCs. This receptor was identified in a man aged 25-40 years with multiple sclerosis. The CDR3 region has the sequence CASSSDRGGSYEQYF. DNA sequence: TGTGCCAGCAGCTCCGACAGGGGGGGGTCCTACGAGCAGTACTTC.